These T cell receptor beta chains were read from a single sample in a study of shared clonotypes between healthy human individuals. Repertoires were generated with immunoSEQ multiplex PCR, while TCRdb's copy carries only in-frame clones and drops some. The sample shows over 1.4 million clones, 96% of them seen only once. The sample comprised naive CD4+ T cells sorted from blood. All receptors come from a man under 40 in good health. Both conserved end residues are part of each CDR3. Fields, in order: J gene, clone size, D gene, CDR3 length, V gene, CDR3 protein, CDR3 DNA. A D gene is named only where the DNA matches it firmly. Rows may omit the clone size; those that give it use once, few, many or a size class.

>TRBJ2-7|NA|TRBD2|15|TRBV7-9
CASSETSGRVHEQYF
TGTGCCAGCAGCGAGACTAGCGGGAGAGTCCACGAGCAGTACTTC
>TRBJ1-5|NA|NA|13|TRBV19
CASTRGVNQPQHF
TGTGCCAGTACGCGGGGGGTAAATCAGCCCCAGCATTTT
>TRBJ1-5|few|NA|13|TRBV7-9
CASSLGPNQPQHF
TGTGCCAGCAGCTTAGGACCCAATCAGCCCCAGCATTTT
>TRBJ2-2|NA|TRBD1|16|TRBV18
CASSPLKTGGPGELFF
TGTGCCAGCTCACCACTAAAGACAGGGGGCCCCGGGGAGCTGTTTTTT
>TRBJ2-1|NA|NA|16|TRBV6-1
CASSAAGTGSYNEQFF
TGTGCCAGCAGTGCTGCCGGGACTGGTTCCTACAATGAGCAGTTCTTC
>TRBJ2-7|NA|TRBD1|13|TRBV5-4
CASSPRQGYEQYF
TGTGCCAGCAGCCCGCGACAGGGTTACGAGCAGTACTTC
>TRBJ1-5|few|NA|13|TRBV7-9
CASRKGTSQPQHF
TGTGCCAGCAGAAAAGGGACCAGTCAGCCCCAGCATTTT
>TRBJ1-4|NA|TRBD1|15|TRBV5-1
CASSTGGSTNEKLFF
TGCGCCAGCAGCACAGGGGGCTCAACTAATGAAAAACTGTTTTTT
>TRBJ2-7|NA|NA|14|TRBV28
CASSSTGRSYEQYF
TGTGCCAGCAGCTCGACAGGCCGCTCCTACGAGCAGTACTTC
>TRBJ2-7|NA|NA|14|TRBV2
CASTIGTSRNEQYF
TGTGCCAGCACCATAGGGACTTCTAGGAACGAGCAGTACTTC
>TRBJ2-7|NA|NA|14|TRBV14
CASSRGGSRFEQYF
TGTGCCAGCAGCCGTGGTGGGAGTCGGTTCGAGCAGTACTTC
>TRBJ2-3|NA|TRBD2|16|TRBV9
CASSVELAGFTDTQYF
TGTGCCAGCAGCGTAGAACTAGCGGGGTTCACAGATACGCAGTATTTT
>TRBJ2-1|NA|NA|17|TRBV5-4
CASSLPKRTRESNEQFF
TGTGCCAGCAGCTTGCCAAAGCGGACAAGGGAGTCGAATGAGCAGTTCTTC
>TRBJ2-5|NA|TRBD2|14|TRBV9
CASSVNGRAETQYF
TGTGCCAGCAGCGTAAACGGGAGGGCCGAGACCCAGTACTTC
>TRBJ2-1|NA|TRBD2|16|TRBV18
CASSPEGLAGYNEQFF
TGTGCCAGCTCACCAGAGGGACTAGCGGGTTACAATGAGCAGTTCTTC
>TRBJ1-1|NA|NA|13|TRBV10-2
CASRLAGNTEAFF
TGCGCCAGCCGCCTGGCAGGGAACACTGAAGCTTTCTTT
>TRBJ1-4|NA|TRBD1|18|TRBV19
CASSIPPRTGPKGEKLFF
TGTGCCAGTAGTATTCCCCCCAGGACAGGACCTAAAGGGGAAAAACTGTTTTTT
>TRBJ2-1|NA|NA|14|TRBV11-2
CASSQLGSYNEQFF
TGTGCCAGCAGTCAACTAGGCTCCTACAATGAGCAGTTCTTC
>TRBJ2-2|NA|NA|15|TRBV5-1
CASSADSTNTGELFF
TGCGCCAGCAGCGCCGACAGCACGAACACCGGGGAGCTGTTTTTT
>TRBJ2-7|NA|NA|11|TRBV5-5
CASSFRREQYF
TGTGCCAGCAGCTTTCGGCGGGAGCAGTACTTC
>TRBJ2-7|NA|TRBD2|14|TRBV27
CASSLLAGSYEQYF
TGTGCCAGCAGCCTACTAGCGGGATCTTACGAGCAGTACTTC
>TRBJ2-7|NA|NA|14|TRBV4-2
CASSHSTAAYEQYF
TGTGCCAGCAGCCACTCGACGGCAGCCTACGAGCAGTACTTC
>TRBJ2-5|NA|NA|15|TRBV6-1
CASSPLGTTWETQYF
TGTGCCAGCAGTCCACTTGGAACCACCTGGGAGACCCAGTACTTC
>TRBJ1-1|NA|NA|14|TRBV15
CATSRGQLNTEAFF
TGTGCCACCAGCAGAGGACAGTTGAACACTGAAGCTTTCTTT
>TRBJ2-7|NA|NA|13|TRBV18
CASSPTGLYEQYF
TGTGCCAGCTCACCGACAGGACTCTACGAGCAGTACTTC
>TRBJ1-5|NA|NA|13|TRBV28
CATSGWDNQPQHF
TGTGCCACCAGCGGCTGGGATAATCAGCCCCAGCATTTT
>TRBJ2-3|NA|NA|12|TRBV4-1
CASSQATGTQYF
TGCGCCAGCAGCCAAGCCACAGGAACGCAGTATTTT
>TRBJ1-1|NA|NA|12|TRBV28
CASRGGIGEAFF
TGTGCCAGCAGAGGGGGTATCGGTGAAGCTTTCTTT
>TRBJ2-7|NA|TRBD2|15|TRBV5-1
CASSIPTSGNYEQYF
TGCGCCAGCAGCATACCGACTAGCGGCAACTACGAGCAGTACTTC
>TRBJ2-2|NA|NA|14|TRBV5-1
CASSLATKTGELFF
TGCGCCAGCAGCTTGGCGACTAAAACCGGGGAGCTGTTTTTT
>TRBJ2-2|NA|NA|17|TRBV27
CASSLLARGSHTGELFF
TGTGCCAGCAGTTTATTGGCGCGGGGCAGCCACACCGGGGAGCTGTTTTTT
>TRBJ2-2|once|NA|15|TRBV6-5
CASSYSRRVTGELFF
TGTGCCAGCAGTTACTCCCGGCGGGTTACCGGGGAGCTGTTTTTT
>TRBJ2-1|NA|NA|18|TRBV19
CASSIDPPGSGSYNEQFF
TGTGCCAGTAGTATAGATCCACCCGGTAGCGGCTCCTACAATGAGCAGTTCTTC
>TRBJ1-5|NA|NA|14|TRBV28
CASSFGGSNQPQHF
TGTGCCAGCAGTTTCGGCGGAAGCAATCAGCCCCAGCATTTT
>TRBJ2-5|NA|NA|16|TRBV5-1
CASSLAFSTGQETQYF
TGCGCCAGCAGCTTGGCCTTCTCGACAGGCCAAGAGACCCAGTACTTC
>TRBJ1-2|once|TRBD1|14|TRBV10-3
CATTRDRGIDGYTF
TGTGCCACCACCCGGGACAGGGGAATCGATGGCTACACCTTC
>TRBJ2-3|NA|NA|17|TRBV27
CASRRTPGQTYTDTQYF
TGTGCCAGCAGGCGAACTCCGGGACAAACTTACACAGATACGCAGTATTTT
>TRBJ1-5|NA|NA|16|TRBV6-1
CASSEVAWDSNQPQHF
TGTGCCAGCAGTGAAGTGGCATGGGATTCTAATCAGCCCCAGCATTTT
>TRBJ2-3|NA|NA|17|TRBV21-1
CASSIRLKDRVTDTQYF
TGTGCCAGCAGCATCCGCCTGAAGGACAGGGTCACAGATACGCAGTATTTT
>TRBJ2-3|NA|NA|13|TRBV5-6
CASSLGTSDTQYF
TGTGCCAGCAGCCTAGGAACGTCAGATACGCAGTATTTT
>TRBJ1-1|once|NA|15|TRBV6-1
CASSNSGGMNTEAFF
TGTGCCAGCAGTAACAGCGGGGGGATGAACACTGAAGCTTTCTTT
>TRBJ1-2|NA|NA|14|TRBV28
CASSLGGLISGYTF
TGTGCCAGCAGCTTAGGGGGTTTGATCAGCGGCTACACCTTC
>TRBJ1-1|NA|NA|10|TRBV29-1
CSVVFNEAFF
TGCAGCGTTGTGTTTAATGAAGCTTTCTTT
>TRBJ2-2|once|NA|15|TRBV4-2
CASSQDDSYTGELFF
TGTGCCAGCAGCCAAGATGACAGCTATACCGGGGAGCTGTTTTTT
>TRBJ2-7|NA|NA|15|TRBV5-1
CASSPLGGASYEQYF
TGCGCCAGCAGCCCATTAGGGGGGGCGAGCTACGAGCAGTACTTC
>TRBJ2-2|NA|NA|15|TRBV18
CASSPYGERAGELFF
TGTGCCAGCTCACCCTACGGAGAACGCGCCGGGGAGCTGTTTTTT